The text below deals with one TCR beta chain. Authors' data handling: Amplifying reference gene primers gave estimates of nucleated cell counts. TCRdb's copy holds only in-frame clones and misses some; the assay was immunoSEQ multiplex PCR. V, J and clone size were drawn from that table, and D and trimming were deduced from the DNA. Of 170,000 or so clones listed, more than 85% are singletons. The data derive from a study of blood T cell repertoires in COVID-19. Study overall: COVID-19 samples collected from the United States, Italy and Spain covered acute and convalescent phases. The analysed material was cDNA or gDNA that came from T cells, B-cell-depleted T cells, or PBMCs.

Trimming cost V 9 bases and J 3 bases, with 2 bases left between them. Germline lookup yields CDR1 LGHNT and CDR2 FRNRAP. This CDR3 contains 9 residues. V usage is TRBV12-5 and J usage is TRBJ1-1, with D uncertain. This TCR was sampled from a man aged 45-60 years with acute or convalescent COVID-19. The specimen sequenced was peripheral blood. CDR3 sequence (DNA): TGTGCTAGCGACACTGAAGCTTTCTTT. Protein sequence: CASDTEAFF.